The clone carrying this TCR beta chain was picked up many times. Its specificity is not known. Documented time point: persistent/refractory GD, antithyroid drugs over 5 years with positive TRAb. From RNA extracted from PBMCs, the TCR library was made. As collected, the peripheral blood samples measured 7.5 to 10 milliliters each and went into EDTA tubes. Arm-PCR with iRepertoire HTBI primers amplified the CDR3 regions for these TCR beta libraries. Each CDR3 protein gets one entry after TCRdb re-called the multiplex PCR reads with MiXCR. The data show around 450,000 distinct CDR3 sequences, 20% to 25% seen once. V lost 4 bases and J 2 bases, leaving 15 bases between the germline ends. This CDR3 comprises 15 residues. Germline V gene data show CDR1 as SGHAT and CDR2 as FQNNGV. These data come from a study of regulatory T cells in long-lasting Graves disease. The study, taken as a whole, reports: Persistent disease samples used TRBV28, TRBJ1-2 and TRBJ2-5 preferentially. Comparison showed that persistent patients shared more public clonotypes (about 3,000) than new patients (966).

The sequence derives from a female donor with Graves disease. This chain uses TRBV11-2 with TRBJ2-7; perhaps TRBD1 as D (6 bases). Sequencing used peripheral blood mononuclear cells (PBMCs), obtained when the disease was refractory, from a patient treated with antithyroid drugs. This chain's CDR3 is CASSSHREITYEQYF. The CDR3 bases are TGTGCCAGCAGCTCCCACAGGGAGATCACCTACGAGCAGTACTTC.